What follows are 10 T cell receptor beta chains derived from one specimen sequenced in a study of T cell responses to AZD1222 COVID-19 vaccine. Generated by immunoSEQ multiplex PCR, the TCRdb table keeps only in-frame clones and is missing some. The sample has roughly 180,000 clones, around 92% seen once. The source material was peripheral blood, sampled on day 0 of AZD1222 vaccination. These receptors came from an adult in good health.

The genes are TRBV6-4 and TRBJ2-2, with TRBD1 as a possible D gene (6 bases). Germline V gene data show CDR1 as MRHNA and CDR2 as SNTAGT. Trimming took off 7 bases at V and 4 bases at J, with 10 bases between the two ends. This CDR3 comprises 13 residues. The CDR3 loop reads CASIRGTTGELFF. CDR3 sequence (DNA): TGTGCCAGCATCAGGGGCACCACCGGGGAGCTGTTTTTT.

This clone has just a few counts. DNA for the CDR3: TGTGCCTGGAAGGCAGGGGTGAACACCGGGGAGCTGTTTTTT. This codes for CAWKAGVNTGELFF. The V gene is TRBV30, the J gene TRBJ2-2; possibly TRBD1 for D (6 bases). This CDR3 comprises 14 residues. V dropped 4 bases and J dropped 1 base, with 10 bases sitting between them. Germline V gene data show CDR1 as GTSNPN and CDR2 as SVGIG (reference sequence). Full variable domain (outside the CDR3, taken from reference TRBV30 and TRBJ2-2): SQTIHQWPATLVQPVGSPLSLECTVEGTSNPNLYWYRQAAGRGLQLLFYSVGIGQISSEVPQNLSASRPQDRQFILSSKKLLLSDSGFYLCAWKAGVNTGELFFGEGSRLTVL.

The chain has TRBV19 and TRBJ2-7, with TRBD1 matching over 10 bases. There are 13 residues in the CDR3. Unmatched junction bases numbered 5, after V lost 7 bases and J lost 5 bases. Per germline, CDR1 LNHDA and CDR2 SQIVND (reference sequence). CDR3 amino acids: CASMGTGEDEQYF. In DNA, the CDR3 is TGTGCCAGTATGGGGACAGGGGAGGACGAGCAGTACTTC.

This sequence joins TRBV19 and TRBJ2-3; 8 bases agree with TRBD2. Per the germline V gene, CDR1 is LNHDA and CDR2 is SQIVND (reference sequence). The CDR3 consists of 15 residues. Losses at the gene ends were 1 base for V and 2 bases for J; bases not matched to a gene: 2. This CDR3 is CASSIVAGFTDTQYF. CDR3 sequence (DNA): TGTGCCAGTAGTATAGTAGCGGGATTCACAGATACGCAGTATTTT.

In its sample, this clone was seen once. The CDR3 DNA sequence: TGTGCCAGCAGCCCCCGGGGAGCTGAAGCTTTCTTT. It translates to CASSPRGAEAFF. The chain uses TRBV7-9 and TRBJ1-1, with D uncertain. The V gene lost 5 bases and the J gene lost 6 bases, with 10 bases spanning the gap. Germline V lookup: CDR1 SEHNR, CDR2 FQNEAQ (reference sequence). This CDR3 is built from 12 residues.

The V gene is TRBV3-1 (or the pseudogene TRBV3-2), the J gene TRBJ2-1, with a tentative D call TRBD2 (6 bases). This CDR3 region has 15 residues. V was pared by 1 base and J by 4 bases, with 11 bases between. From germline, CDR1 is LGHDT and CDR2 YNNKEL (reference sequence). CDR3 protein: CASSQVSGPYNEQFF. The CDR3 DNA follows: TGTGCCAGCAGCCAAGTTAGCGGCCCTTACAATGAGCAGTTCTTC.

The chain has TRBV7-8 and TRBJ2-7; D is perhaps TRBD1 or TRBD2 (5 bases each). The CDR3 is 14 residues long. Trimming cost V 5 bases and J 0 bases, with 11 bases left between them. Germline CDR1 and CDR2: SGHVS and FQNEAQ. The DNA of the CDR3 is TGTGCCAGCAGCCCTGGGACGGTCTCCTACGAGCAGTACTTC. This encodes CASSPGTVSYEQYF.

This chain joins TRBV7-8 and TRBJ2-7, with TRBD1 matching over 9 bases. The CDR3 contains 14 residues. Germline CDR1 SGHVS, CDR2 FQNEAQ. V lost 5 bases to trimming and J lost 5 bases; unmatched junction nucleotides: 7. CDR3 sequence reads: CASSPGQGLHEQYF. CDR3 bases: TGTGCCAGCAGCCCAGGACAGGGGTTACACGAGCAGTACTTC.

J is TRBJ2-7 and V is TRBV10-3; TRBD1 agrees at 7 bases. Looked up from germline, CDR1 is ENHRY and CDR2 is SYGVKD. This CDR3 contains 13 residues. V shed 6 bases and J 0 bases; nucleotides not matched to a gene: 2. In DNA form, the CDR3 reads TGTGCCATCAGGGGGACAGACTCCTACGAGCAGTACTTC. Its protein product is CAIRGTDSYEQYF.

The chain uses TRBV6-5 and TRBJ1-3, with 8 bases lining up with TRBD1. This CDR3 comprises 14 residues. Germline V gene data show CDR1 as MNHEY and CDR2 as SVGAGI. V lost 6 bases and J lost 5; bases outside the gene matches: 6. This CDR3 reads CASSLDRGRNTIYF. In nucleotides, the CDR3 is TGTGCCAGCAGCCTCGACAGGGGAAGAAACACCATATATTTT.